A single sample is the source of the 16 T cell receptor beta chains below, sequenced in a study of blood T cell dynamics during melanoma immunotherapy. Measured with immunoSEQ multiplex PCR; TCRdb has only the in-frame clones, and not every one. Of thousands of clones in the sample, around 81% were seen once. Time point meaning: pre-treatment baseline. The source was blood, collected from a patient treated with checkpoint blockade. The receptors originated from a human donor with melanoma.

This clone was seen a single time. V and J are TRBV11-1 and TRBJ1-1; D is uncertain. CDR3 length: 14 residues. Deletions cut 6 bases from V and 2 bases from J, with 13 bases between. Germline-derived CDR1 and CDR2 are SGHAT and FQDESV (reference sequence). The CDR3 sequence is CASRLRAKNTEAFF. CDR3 DNA sequence: TGTGCCAGCAGACTCCGGGCCAAAAACACTGAAGCTTTCTTT.

The genes are TRBV6-6 and TRBJ1-1; 7 bases map to TRBD1. CDR3 size: 14 residues. Trimming at V came to 5 bases and at J to 0 bases, leaving 3 bases not matched to a gene. Germline V gene sequence: CDR1 MNHNY, CDR2 SVGAGI (reference sequence). The CDR3 nucleotides are TGTGCCAGCAGTCGGGGACAGATGAACACTGAAGCTTTCTTT. Protein product: CASSRGQMNTEAFF.

This clone was picked up a small number of times. The chain carries TRBV27 and TRBJ1-5; D is undetermined. Trimming took off 0 bases at V and 5 bases at J, with 8 bases between the two ends. The germline V gene has CDR1 MNHEY and CDR2 SMNVEV (reference sequence). The CDR3 has 14 amino acids. The CDR3 is CASSLSGTYQPQHF. In nucleotides, the CDR3 is TGTGCCAGCAGTTTATCGGGCACGTATCAGCCCCAGCATTTT.

The table lists this clone with a count of one. The chain links TRBV15 to TRBJ2-7; either TRBD1 or TRBD2 may fit D (5 bases each). Trimming left V 1 base short and J 6 bases short, with 16 bases between. The CDR3 totals 15 residues. Germline-derived CDR1 and CDR2 are LNHNV and YYDKDF (reference sequence). This CDR3 is CATSRGGQGFGEQYF. The CDR3 nucleotides read TGTGCCACCAGCAGAGGAGGGCAGGGTTTTGGCGAGCAGTACTTC.

The chain links TRBV4-1 to TRBJ2-7, with D tentatively TRBD1 (6 bases). The CDR3 contains 17 residues. The V end was cut by 5 bases, the J end by 0 bases, with 20 bases between. CDR1 is MGHRA, CDR2 YSYEKL, per germline. The CDR3 DNA sequence: TGCGCCAGCAGCTCCTCAAGTCTGGCAGGGGCCTCCTACGAGCAGTACTTC. Amino acids: CASSSSSLAGASYEQYF.

The V call is TRBV28, the J call TRBJ1-2; D is undetermined. This CDR3 region has 14 residues. Germline CDR1 reads MDHEN; CDR2 reads SYDVKM. V lost 3 bases to trimming and J lost 4 bases, with 12 bases between them. The CDR3 loop reads CASSFQAIGYGYTF. As DNA, the CDR3 is TGTGCCAGCAGTTTCCAAGCGATAGGCTATGGCTACACCTTC.

The chain links TRBV29-1 to TRBJ2-7; no definite D call. This CDR3 is 12 amino acids long. Trimming shortened V by 0 bases and J by 3 bases, and 6 bases separated the two germline ends. CDR1 and CDR2 (germline): SQVTM, ANQGSEA. CDR3 in amino acids: CSVEEPRYEQYF. The DNA of the CDR3 is TGCAGCGTTGAAGAACCTCGCTACGAGCAGTACTTC.

This chain joins TRBV18 and TRBJ2-7; TRBD1 matches at 8 bases. The CDR3 totals 14 residues. The V segment lost 3 bases and the J segment 3 bases; nucleotides outside the gene matches: 4. The germline CDR1 and CDR2 sequences are KGHSH and LQKENI. The DNA of the CDR3 is TGTGCCAGCTCACCGCCAGGGGGCGGCTACGAGCAGTACTTC. Translating it yields CASSPPGGGYEQYF.

The rearrangement uses TRBV29-1 and TRBJ2-7; D gene unclear. The V end lost 3 bases, the J end lost 6 bases, and 12 bases lay between the germline ends. The CDR3 length is 12 residues. Germline V CDR1 and CDR2: SQVTM, ANQGSEA. CDR3 DNA: TGCAGCGTTGACCACGGTACGTCCGAGCAGTACTTC. It yields the protein CSVDHGTSEQYF.

The genes are TRBV5-4 and TRBJ2-7, with TRBD1 matching over 7 bases. CDR1 SGHNT and CDR2 YYREEE come from the germline V gene (reference sequence). V was clipped by 3 bases and J by 3 bases; unmatched bases: 15. The CDR3 contains 17 residues. The CDR3 coding sequence is TGTGCCAGCAGCTGGATACCGGGACAGTCGAGTTGCTACGAGCAGTACTTC. This gives the protein CASSWIPGQSSCYEQYF.

The rearrangement joins TRBV18 to TRBJ2-7; 8 bases agree with TRBD1. Germline CDR1 and CDR2: KGHSH and LQKENI. The ends lost 4 bases at V and 5 bases at J; junction bases unmatched: 10. The CDR3 extends over 15 amino acids. In DNA, the CDR3 is TGTGCCAGCTCACTCGGCCCGAGACAGGGGCACGAGCAGTACTTC. Protein sequence: CASSLGPRQGHEQYF.

This chain links TRBV18 with TRBJ1-6; D might be TRBD1 (6 bases). V was trimmed by 3 bases and J by 10 bases, leaving 16 bases between them. There are 15 residues in the CDR3. Germline CDR1 is KGHSH and CDR2 is LQKENI. The chain's CDR3 is CASSPIKGERSPLHF. CDR3 DNA: TGTGCCAGCTCACCTATAAAGGGGGAACGGTCACCCCTCCACTTT.

The V and J genes are TRBV6-1 and TRBJ1-5, with a tentative D call TRBD1 (5 bases). This CDR3 has 14 amino acids. V was trimmed by 7 bases and J by 0 bases, leaving 10 bases between them. The V gene's germline CDR1 is MNHNS and CDR2 SASEGT. In DNA, the CDR3 is TGTGCCAGCAATTCCAGGGTTAGCAATCAGCCCCAGCATTTT. Translating gives CASNSRVSNQPQHF.

The chain combines TRBV19 with TRBJ1-3; the match to TRBD1 covers 8 bases. Germline CDR1 LNHDA, CDR2 SQIVND (reference sequence). This CDR3 region has 16 residues. Unmatched junction bases numbered 6, after V lost 5 bases and J lost 0 bases. Here the CDR3 reads CASSGQGASSGNTIYF. The CDR3 DNA reads as TGTGCCAGTAGTGGACAGGGTGCCAGCTCTGGAAACACCATATATTTT.

The rearrangement links TRBV25-1 to TRBJ1-1; D uncertain. The CDR3 runs to 11 residues. Germline V CDR1 and CDR2: MGHDK, SYGVNS. With 8 bases removed from V and 10 bases from J, the gap between germline ends came to 14 bases. The CDR3 bases are TGTGCCAGCCGTCTAAGTGATCGAGCTTTCTTT. It specifies CASRLSDRAFF.

This clone was seen once. The gene calls are TRBV5-4 and TRBJ1-1; D gene ambiguous. V was trimmed by 4 bases and J by 1 base, leaving 11 bases between them. Per germline, CDR1 SGHNT and CDR2 YYREEE (reference sequence). The length of the CDR3 is 14 residues. CDR3 DNA sequence: TGTGCCAGCAGCCTCCAGGATCAGAACACTGAAGCTTTCTTT. Encoded protein: CASSLQDQNTEAFF.